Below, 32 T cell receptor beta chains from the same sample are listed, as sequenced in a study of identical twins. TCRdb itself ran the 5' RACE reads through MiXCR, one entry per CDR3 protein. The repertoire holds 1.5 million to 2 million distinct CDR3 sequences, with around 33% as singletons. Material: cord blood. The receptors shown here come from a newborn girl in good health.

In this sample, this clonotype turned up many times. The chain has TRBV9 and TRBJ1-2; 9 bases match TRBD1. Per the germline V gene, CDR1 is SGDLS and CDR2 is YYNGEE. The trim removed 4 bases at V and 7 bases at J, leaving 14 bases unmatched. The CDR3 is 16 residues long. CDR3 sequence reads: CASSPRFTGGVSGYTF. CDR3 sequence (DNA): TGTGCCAGCAGCCCCCGATTTACAGGGGGCGTAAGTGGCTACACCTTC.

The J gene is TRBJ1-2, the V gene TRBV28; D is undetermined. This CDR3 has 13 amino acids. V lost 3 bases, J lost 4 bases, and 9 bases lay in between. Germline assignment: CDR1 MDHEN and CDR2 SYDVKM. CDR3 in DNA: TGTGCCAGCAGTTTTAAGGGAAGCTATGGCTACACCTTC. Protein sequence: CASSFKGSYGYTF.

Here the CDR3 reads CASSIGLNSPLHF. DNA for the CDR3: TGTGCCTCCTCGATAGGGCTGAATTCACCCCTCCACTTT. The chain recombines TRBV27 with TRBJ1-6; D uncertain. V was cut by 11 bases and J by 7 bases, with 15 bases left in between. CDR3 length: 13 amino acids. From germline, CDR1 is MNHEY and CDR2 SMNVEV (reference sequence).

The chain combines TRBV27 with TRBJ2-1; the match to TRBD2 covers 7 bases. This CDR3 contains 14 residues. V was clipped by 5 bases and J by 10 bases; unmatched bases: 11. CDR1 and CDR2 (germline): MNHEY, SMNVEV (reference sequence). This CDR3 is CASSTGLVSGEQFF. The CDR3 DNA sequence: TGTGCCAGCAGTACAGGACTAGTGTCAGGGGAGCAGTTCTTC.

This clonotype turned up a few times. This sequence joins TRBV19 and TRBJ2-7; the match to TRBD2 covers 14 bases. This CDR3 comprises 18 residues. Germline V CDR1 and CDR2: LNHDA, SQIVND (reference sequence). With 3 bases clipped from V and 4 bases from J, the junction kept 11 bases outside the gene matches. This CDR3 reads CASSIRGTGTSGSYEQYF. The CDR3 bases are TGTGCCAGTAGTATCCGGGGAACCGGGACTAGCGGGAGTTACGAGCAGTACTTC.

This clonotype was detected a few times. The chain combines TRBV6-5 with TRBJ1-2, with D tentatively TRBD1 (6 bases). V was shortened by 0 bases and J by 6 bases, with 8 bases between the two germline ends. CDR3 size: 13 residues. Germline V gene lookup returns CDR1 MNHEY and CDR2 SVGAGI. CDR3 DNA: TGTGCCAGCAGTTACTCGAGGACAGATGGCTACACCTTC. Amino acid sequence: CASSYSRTDGYTF.

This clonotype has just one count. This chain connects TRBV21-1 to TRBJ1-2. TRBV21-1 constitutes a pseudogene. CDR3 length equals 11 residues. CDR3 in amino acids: CASSKPDSYTF. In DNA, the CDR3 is TGTGCCAGCAGCAAACCGGATAGCTACACCTTC.

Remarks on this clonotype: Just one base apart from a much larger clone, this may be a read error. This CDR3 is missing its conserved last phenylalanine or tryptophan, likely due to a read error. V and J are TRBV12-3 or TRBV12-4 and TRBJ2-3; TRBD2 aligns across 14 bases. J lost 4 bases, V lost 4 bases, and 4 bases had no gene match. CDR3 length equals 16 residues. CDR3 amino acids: CASSYPGLAGADTQYS. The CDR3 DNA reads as TGTGCCAGCAGTTATCCGGGACTAGCGGGAGCAGATACGCAGTATTCT.

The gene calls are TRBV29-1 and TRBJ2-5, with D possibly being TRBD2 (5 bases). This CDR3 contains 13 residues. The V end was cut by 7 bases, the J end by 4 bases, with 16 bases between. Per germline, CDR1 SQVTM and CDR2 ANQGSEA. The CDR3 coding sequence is TGCAGCGCCGGAATTAGCGTCGGAGAGACCCAGTACTTC. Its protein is CSAGISVGETQYF. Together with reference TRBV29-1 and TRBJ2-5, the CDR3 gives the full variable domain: SAVISQKPSRDICQRGTSLTIQCQVDSQVTMMFWYRQQPGQSLTLIATANQGSEATYESGFVIDKFPISRPNLTFSTLTVSNMSPEDSSIYLCSAGISVGETQYFGPGTRLLVL.

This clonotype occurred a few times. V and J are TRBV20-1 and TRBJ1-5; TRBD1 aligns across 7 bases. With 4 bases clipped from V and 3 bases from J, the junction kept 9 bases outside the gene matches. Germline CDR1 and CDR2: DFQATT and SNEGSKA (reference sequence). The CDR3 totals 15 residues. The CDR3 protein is CSATRTGFFNQPQHF. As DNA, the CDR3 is TGCAGTGCTACCAGGACAGGTTTTTTCAATCAGCCCCAGCATTTT.

The CDR3 protein is CASSHLVGKTDTQYF. CDR3 DNA sequence: TGCGCCAGCAGCCATTTAGTGGGCAAGACAGATACGCAGTATTTT. The chain joins TRBV4-1 to TRBJ2-3; D unresolved. The V and J ends lost 3 bases and 3 bases respectively, with 13 bases between them. Germline-derived CDR1 and CDR2 are MGHRA and YSYEKL. The CDR3 contains 15 residues.

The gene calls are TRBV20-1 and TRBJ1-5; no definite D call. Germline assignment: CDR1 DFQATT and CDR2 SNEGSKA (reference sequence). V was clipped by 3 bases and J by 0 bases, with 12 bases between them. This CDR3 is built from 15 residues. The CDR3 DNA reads TGCAGTGCTAGGAGGCAACCCTATAGCAATCAGCCCCAGCATTTT. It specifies CSARRQPYSNQPQHF.

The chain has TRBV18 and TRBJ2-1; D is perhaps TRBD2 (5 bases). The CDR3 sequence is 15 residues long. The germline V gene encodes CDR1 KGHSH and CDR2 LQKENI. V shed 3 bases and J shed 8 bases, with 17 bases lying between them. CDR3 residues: CASSPLTVSGHEQFF. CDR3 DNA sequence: TGTGCCAGCTCACCTTTAACGGTGAGCGGTCATGAGCAGTTCTTC.

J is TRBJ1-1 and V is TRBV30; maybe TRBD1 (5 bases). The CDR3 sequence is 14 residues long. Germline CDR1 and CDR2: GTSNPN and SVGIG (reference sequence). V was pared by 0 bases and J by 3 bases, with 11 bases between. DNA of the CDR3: TGTGCCTGGAGTGTTGGGGCGGATTACACTGAAGCTTTCTTT. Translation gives CAWSVGADYTEAFF.

CDR3 sequence reads: CASSLSSDQETQYF. For the CDR3, the DNA is TGTGCCAGCAGCTTAAGTAGCGACCAAGAGACCCAGTACTTC. The rearrangement joins TRBV7-2 to TRBJ2-5, with a possible D match to TRBD2 (5 bases). Germline-derived CDR1 and CDR2 are SGHTA and FQGNSA. The CDR3 runs to 14 residues. With 2 bases removed from V and 0 bases from J, the gap between germline ends came to 7 bases.

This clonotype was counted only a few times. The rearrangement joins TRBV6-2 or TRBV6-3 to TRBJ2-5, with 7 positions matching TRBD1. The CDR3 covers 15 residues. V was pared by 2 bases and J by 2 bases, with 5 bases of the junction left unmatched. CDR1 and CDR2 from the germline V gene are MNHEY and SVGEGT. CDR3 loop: CASSYKGGGQETQYF. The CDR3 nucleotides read TGTGCCAGCAGTTACAAAGGGGGCGGACAAGAGACCCAGTACTTC.

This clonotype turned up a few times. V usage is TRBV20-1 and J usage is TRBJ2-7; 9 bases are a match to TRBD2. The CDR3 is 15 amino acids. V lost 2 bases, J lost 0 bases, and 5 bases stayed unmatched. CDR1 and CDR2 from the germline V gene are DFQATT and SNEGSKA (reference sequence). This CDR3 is CSARPLSGSSYEQYF. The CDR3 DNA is TGCAGTGCTAGACCCCTTAGCGGGAGCTCCTACGAGCAGTACTTC.

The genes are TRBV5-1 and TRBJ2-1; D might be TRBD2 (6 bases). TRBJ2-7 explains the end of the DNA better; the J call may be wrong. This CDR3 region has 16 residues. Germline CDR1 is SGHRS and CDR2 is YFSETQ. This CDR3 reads CASSLGGDSSYNEQYF. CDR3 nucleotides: TGCGCCAGCAGCTTGGGGGGGGACTCCTCCTACAATGAGCAGTACTTC.

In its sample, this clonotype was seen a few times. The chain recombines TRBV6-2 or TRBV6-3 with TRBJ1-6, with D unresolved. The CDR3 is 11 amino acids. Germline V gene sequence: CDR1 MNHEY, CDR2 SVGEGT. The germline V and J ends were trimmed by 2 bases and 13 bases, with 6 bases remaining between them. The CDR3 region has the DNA TGTGCCAGCAGTTACGGCGATCCCCTCCACTTT. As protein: CASSYGDPLHF.

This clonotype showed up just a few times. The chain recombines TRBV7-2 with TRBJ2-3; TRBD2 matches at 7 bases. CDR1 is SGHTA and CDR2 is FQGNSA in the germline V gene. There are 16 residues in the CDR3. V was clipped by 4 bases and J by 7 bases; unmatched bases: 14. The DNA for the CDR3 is TGTGCCAGCAGCTCAAGCGGGGCCCGAGTGAGTAATACGCAGTATTTT. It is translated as CASSSSGARVSNTQYF.

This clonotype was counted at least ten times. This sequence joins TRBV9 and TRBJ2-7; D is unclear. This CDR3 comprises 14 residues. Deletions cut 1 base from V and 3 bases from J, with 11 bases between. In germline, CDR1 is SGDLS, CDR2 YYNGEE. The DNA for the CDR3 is TGTGCCAGCAGCGTAATCCGAATGAACTACGAGCAGTACTTC. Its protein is CASSVIRMNYEQYF.

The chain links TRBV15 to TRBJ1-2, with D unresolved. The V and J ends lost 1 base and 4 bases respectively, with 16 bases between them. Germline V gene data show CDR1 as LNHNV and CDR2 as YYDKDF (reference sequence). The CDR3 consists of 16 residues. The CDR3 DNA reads TGTGCCACCAGCAGAGTGCCGGGCAGCTCCCCCTATGGCTACACCTTC. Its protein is CATSRVPGSSPYGYTF.

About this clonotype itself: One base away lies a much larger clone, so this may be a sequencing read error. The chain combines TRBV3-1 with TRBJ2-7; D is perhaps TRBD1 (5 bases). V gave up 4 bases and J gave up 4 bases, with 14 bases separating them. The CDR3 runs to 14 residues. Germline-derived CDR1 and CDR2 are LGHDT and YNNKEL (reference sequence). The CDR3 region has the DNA TGTGCCAGCAGCCGCGCTGGGGCTAGGTACGAGCAGTACTTC. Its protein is CASSRAGARYEQYF.

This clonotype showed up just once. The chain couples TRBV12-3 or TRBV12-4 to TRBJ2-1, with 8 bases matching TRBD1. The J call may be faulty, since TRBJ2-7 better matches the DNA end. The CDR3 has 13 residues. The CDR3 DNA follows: TGTGCCAGCACTCGGGACAGGTACAATGAGCAGTACTTC. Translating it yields CASTRDRYNEQYF.

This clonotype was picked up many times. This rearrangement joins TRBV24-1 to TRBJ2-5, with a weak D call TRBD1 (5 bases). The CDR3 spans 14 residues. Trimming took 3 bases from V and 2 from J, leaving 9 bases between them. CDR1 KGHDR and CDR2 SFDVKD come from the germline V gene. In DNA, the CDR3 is TGTGCCACCAGTGATGGGCAGGGTCAAGAGACCCAGTACTTC. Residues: CATSDGQGQETQYF.

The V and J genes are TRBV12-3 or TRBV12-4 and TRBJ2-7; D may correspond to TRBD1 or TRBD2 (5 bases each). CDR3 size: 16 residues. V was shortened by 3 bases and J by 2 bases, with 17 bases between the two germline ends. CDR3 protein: CASSFGDGGLTYEQYF. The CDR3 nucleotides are TGTGCCAGCAGTTTCGGTGATGGGGGATTGACCTACGAGCAGTACTTC.

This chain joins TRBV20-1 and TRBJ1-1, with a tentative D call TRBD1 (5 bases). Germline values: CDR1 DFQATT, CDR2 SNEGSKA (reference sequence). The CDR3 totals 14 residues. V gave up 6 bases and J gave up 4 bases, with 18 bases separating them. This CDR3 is CSARQFGGGTEAFF. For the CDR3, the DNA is TGCAGTGCGAGGCAGTTTGGGGGTGGCACTGAAGCTTTCTTT.

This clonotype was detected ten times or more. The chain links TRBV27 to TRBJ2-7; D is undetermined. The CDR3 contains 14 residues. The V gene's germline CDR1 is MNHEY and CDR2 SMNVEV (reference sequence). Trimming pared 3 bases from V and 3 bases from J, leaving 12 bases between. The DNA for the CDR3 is TGTGCCAGCAGTTTGGTCGGGCGAGTCTACGAGCAGTACTTC. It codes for CASSLVGRVYEQYF.

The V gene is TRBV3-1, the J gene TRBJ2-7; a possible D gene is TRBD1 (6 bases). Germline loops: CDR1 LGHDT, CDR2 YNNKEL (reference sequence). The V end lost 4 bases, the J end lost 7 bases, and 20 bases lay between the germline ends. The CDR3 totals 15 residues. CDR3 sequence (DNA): TGTGCCAGCAGCCGGCAGGGGTCAAACTACAATGAGCAGTACTTC. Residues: CASSRQGSNYNEQYF.

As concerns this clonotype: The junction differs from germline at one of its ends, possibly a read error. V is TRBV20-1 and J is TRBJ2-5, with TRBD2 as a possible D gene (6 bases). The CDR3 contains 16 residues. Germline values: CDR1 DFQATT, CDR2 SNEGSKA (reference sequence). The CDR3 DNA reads TGCGGTGCTAGAGGCCACCGGGGGAGTCGGTCAGAGACCCAGTACTTC. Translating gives CGARGHRGSRSETQYF.

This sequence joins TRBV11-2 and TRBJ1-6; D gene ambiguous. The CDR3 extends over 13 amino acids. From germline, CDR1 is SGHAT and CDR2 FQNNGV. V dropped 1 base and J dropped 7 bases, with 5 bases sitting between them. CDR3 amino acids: CASSLVSNSPLHF. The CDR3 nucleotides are TGTGCCAGCAGCTTAGTTTCCAATTCACCCCTCCACTTT.

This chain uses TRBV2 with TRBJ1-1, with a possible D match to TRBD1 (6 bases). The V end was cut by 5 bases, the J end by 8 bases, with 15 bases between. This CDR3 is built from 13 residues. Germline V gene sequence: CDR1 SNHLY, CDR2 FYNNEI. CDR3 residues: CASSFRPDREAFF. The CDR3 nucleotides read TGTGCCAGCAGTTTCCGCCCTGACAGGGAAGCTTTCTTT.